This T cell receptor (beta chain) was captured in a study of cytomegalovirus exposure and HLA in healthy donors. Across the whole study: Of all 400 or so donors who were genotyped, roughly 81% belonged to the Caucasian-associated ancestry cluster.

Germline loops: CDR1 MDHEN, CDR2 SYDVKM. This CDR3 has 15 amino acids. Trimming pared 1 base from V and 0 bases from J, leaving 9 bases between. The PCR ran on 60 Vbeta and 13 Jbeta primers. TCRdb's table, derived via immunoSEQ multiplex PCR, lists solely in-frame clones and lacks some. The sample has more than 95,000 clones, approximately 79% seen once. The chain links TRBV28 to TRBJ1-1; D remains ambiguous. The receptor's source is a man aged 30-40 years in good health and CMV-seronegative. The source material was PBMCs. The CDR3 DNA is TGTGCCAGCAGTTTATTGATAGAGATGAACACTGAAGCTTTCTTT. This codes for CASSLLIEMNTEAFF.